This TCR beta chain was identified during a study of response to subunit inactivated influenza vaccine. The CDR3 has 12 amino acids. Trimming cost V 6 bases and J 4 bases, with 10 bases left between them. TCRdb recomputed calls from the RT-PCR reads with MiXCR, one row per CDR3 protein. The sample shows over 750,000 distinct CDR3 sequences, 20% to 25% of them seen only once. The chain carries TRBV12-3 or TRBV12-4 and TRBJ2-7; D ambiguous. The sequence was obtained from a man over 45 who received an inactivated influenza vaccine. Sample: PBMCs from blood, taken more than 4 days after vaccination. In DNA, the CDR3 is TGTGCCAGCAGGCAAGACCTTTACGAGCAGTACTTC. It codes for CASRQDLYEQYF.